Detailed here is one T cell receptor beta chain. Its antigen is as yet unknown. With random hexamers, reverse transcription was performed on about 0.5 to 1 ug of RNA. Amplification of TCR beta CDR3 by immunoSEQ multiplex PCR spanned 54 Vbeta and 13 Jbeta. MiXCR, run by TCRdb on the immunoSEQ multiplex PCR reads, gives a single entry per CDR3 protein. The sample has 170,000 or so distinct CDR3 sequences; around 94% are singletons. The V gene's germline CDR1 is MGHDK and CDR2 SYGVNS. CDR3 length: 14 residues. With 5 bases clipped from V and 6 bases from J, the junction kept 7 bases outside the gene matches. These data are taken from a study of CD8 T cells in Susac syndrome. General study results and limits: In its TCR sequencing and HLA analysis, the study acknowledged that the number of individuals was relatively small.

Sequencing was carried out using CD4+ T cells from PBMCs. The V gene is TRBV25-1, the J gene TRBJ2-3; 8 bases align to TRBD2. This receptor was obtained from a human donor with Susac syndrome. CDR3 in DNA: TGTGCCAGCAGTTTAGCGGGGCCCAGGGATACGCAGTATTTT. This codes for CASSLAGPRDTQYF. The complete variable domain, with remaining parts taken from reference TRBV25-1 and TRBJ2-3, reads EADIYQTPRYLVIGTGKKITLECSQTMGHDKMYWYQQDPGMELHLIHYSYGVNSTEKGDLSSESTVSRIRTEHFPLTLESARPSHTSQYLCASSLAGPRDTQYFGPGTRLTVL.